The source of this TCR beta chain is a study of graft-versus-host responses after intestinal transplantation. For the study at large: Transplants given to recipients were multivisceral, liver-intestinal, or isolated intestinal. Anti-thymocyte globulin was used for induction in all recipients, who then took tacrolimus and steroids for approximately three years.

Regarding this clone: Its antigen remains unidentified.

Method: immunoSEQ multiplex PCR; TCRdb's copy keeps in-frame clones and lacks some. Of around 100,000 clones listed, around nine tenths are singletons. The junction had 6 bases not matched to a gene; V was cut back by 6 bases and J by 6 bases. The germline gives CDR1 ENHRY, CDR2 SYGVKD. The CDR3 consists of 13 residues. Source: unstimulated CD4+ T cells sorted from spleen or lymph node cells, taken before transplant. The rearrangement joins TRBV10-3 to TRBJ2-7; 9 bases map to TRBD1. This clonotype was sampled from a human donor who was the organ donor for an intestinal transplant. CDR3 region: CAISRDRAAEQYF. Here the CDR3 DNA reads TGTGCCATCAGCAGGGACAGGGCGGCCGAGCAGTACTTC.